The 24 T cell receptor beta chains listed next were all sequenced from one sample in a study of T cell clones after liver transplantation. Libraries were prepared by immunoSEQ multiplex PCR; TCRdb keeps only in-frame clonotypes and omits some of them. The top ten clones hold about 8.9% of a sample with nearly 55,000 clones, approximately 84% of them seen once. This specimen was CD4+ T cells from blood, taken before liver transplant. The receptors derive from a human donor who received a liver transplant.

This chain uses TRBV2 with TRBJ2-1; weak D call: TRBD2 (5 bases). Germline-derived CDR1 and CDR2 are SNHLY and FYNNEI. V gave up 8 bases and J gave up 9 bases, with 20 bases separating them. CDR3 length: 14 amino acids. This CDR3 is CASDRGPKNSEQFF. The CDR3 nucleotides are TGTGCCAGCGACCGAGGGCCGAAGAATAGTGAGCAGTTCTTC.

In its sample, this clone was seen once. CDR3 DNA: TGTGCCAGCAGCTTTAGAGAGACCCAGTACTTC. This sequence encodes CASSFRETQYF. The chain joins TRBV7-2 to TRBJ2-5; no reliable D call. The CDR3 length is 11 residues. Germline CDR1 SGHTA, CDR2 FQGNSA. V lost 3 bases and J lost 4, with 3 bases in between.

The rearrangement joins TRBV19 to TRBJ2-2; 9 positions agree with TRBD1. The CDR3 consists of 14 residues. The ends lost 3 bases at V and 6 bases at J; junction bases unmatched: 2. Germline assignment: CDR1 LNHDA and CDR2 SQIVND (reference sequence). The CDR3 coding sequence is TGTGCCAGTAGTATCGACAGGGGGGCCGGGGAGCTGTTTTTT. Translating gives CASSIDRGAGELFF.

This clone came up once. The V and J genes are TRBV7-2 and TRBJ1-2; 9 bases map to TRBD1. Per germline, CDR1 SGHTA and CDR2 FQGNSA. J gave up 6 bases and V 1 base, and 6 bases lay outside the gene matches. The CDR3 loop spans 15 amino acids. CDR3 bases: TGTGCCAGCAGCTTAGAGCGCGGGACAGGGAATGGCTACACCTTC. Translation gives CASSLERGTGNGYTF.

The CDR3 nucleotides read TGTGCCAGCTCACCACCCAACAGGGAGGGGGATGAAAAACTGTTTTTT. It codes for CASSPPNREGDEKLFF. This rearrangement joins TRBV18 to TRBJ1-4; tentative D call: TRBD1 (6 bases). Germline V gene sequence: CDR1 KGHSH, CDR2 LQKENI. The CDR3 covers 16 residues. Trimming removed 0 bases at V and 6 bases at J, with 14 bases between.

The chain carries TRBV5-1 and TRBJ2-7; 9 bases fit TRBD2. Germline V gene sequence: CDR1 SGHRS, CDR2 YFSETQ. V trimming: 4 bases; J trimming: 4 bases; junction bases outside the gene matches: 9. The CDR3 contains 15 residues. CDR3 in DNA: TGCGCCAGCAGCCCAGTAGCGGGGGTTCGATACGAGCAGTACTTC. It codes for CASSPVAGVRYEQYF.

This chain uses TRBV28 with TRBJ2-7; D unclear. The germline gives CDR1 MDHEN, CDR2 SYDVKM. With 6 bases removed from V and 7 bases from J, the gap between germline ends came to 13 bases. The CDR3 runs to 12 residues. The CDR3 loop is CASSSHRGEQYF. CDR3 bases: TGTGCCAGCAGCTCGCACCGAGGAGAGCAGTACTTC.

The chain joins TRBV7-2 to TRBJ2-7; 9 positions match TRBD2. The ends lost 5 bases at V and 4 bases at J; junction bases unmatched: 9. The CDR3 totals 15 residues. Germline lookup yields CDR1 SGHTA and CDR2 FQGNSA. The CDR3: CASSPLRGGSYEQYF. For the CDR3, the DNA is TGTGCCAGCAGCCCCTTGCGGGGGGGCTCTTACGAGCAGTACTTC.

The rearrangement joins TRBV7-2 to TRBJ2-2; no definite D call. Germline V CDR1 and CDR2: SGHTA, FQGNSA. V was shortened by 1 base and J by 3 bases, with 6 bases between the two germline ends. The CDR3 runs to 14 residues. DNA of the CDR3: TGTGCCAGCAGCTTAGGACTCGACACCGGGGAGCTGTTTTTT. Amino acids: CASSLGLDTGELFF.

The chain has TRBV21-1 and TRBJ1-1; the tabulated D call, TRBD1, remains unverified against the DNA. TRBV21-1 is assigned pseudogene status. The length of the CDR3 is 16 residues. The CDR3 region is CASSKKTGGFRTEAFF. As DNA, the CDR3 is TGTGCCAGCAGCAAGAAAACAGGGGGCTTTAGGACTGAAGCTTTCTTT.

V usage is TRBV10-1 and J usage is TRBJ1-1; D is perhaps TRBD1 (5 bases). Trimming left V 6 bases short and J 1 base short, with 9 bases between. Looked up from germline, CDR1 is WNHNN and CDR2 is SYGVQD (reference sequence). This CDR3 is built from 13 residues. The CDR3 sequence is CASSRDGNTEAFF. DNA for the CDR3: TGCGCCAGCAGCCGGGACGGGAACACTGAAGCTTTCTTT.

This clone was seen many times. A junction boundary mismatches the germline segment, possibly from a read error. The chain combines TRBV25-1 with TRBJ2-7; 9 bases map to TRBD1. CDR1 is MGHDK and CDR2 is SYGVNS in the germline V gene. The CDR3 is 14 residues long. Written as DNA, the CDR3 is TGTGCCAGCAGTGGAAGGGGTACTCCCGGGACAGGGATCTTC. Its protein product is CASSGRGTPGTGIF.

The gene calls are TRBV4-3 and TRBJ1-5; D remains unclear. Germline CDR1 is LGHNA and CDR2 is YSLEER. This CDR3 is 14 amino acids long. The V end lost 4 bases, the J end lost 8 bases, and 15 bases lay between the germline ends. The CDR3 DNA sequence: TGCGCCAGCAGCCCCAACTCCGGAAGAGAGCCCCAGCATTTT. Its protein is CASSPNSGREPQHF.

This chain links TRBV7-9 with TRBJ2-2; D might be TRBD1 (6 bases). CDR3 length: 15 amino acids. Germline CDR1 reads SEHNR; CDR2 reads FQNEAQ (reference sequence). V was cut by 5 bases and J by 4 bases, with 14 bases left in between. DNA of the CDR3: TGTGCCAGCAGCCTGCAACAGGGCCCCACCGGGGAGCTGTTTTTT. It codes for CASSLQQGPTGELFF.

This clone appeared a single time. The chain uses TRBV29-1 and TRBJ2-7; 9 nucleotides agree with TRBD1. Germline lookup yields CDR1 SQVTM and CDR2 ANQGSEA. Germline trimming cut 4 bases from V and 5 bases from J; bases unmatched to any gene: 6. The CDR3 runs to 13 residues. This chain's CDR3 is CSVVPTGGHEQYF. CDR3 DNA: TGCAGCGTTGTCCCCACAGGGGGCCACGAGCAGTACTTC.

This chain uses TRBV27 with TRBJ2-5; D unresolved. The V gene's germline CDR1 is MNHEY and CDR2 SMNVEV (reference sequence). Deletions cut 5 bases from V and 5 bases from J, with 12 bases between. This CDR3 is built from 13 residues. CDR3 nucleotide sequence: TGTGCCAGCAGTCCTCACCGGGTTGAGACCCAGTACTTC. This gives the protein CASSPHRVETQYF.

The rearrangement links TRBV5-4 to TRBJ2-1; D gene unclear. Per germline, CDR1 SGHNT and CDR2 YYREEE (reference sequence). The V and J ends lost 0 bases and 0 bases respectively, with 10 bases between them. The CDR3 is made up of 16 amino acids. For the CDR3, the DNA is TGTGCCAGCAGCTTGGGAAGGACGGACTCCTACAATGAGCAGTTCTTC. Protein product: CASSLGRTDSYNEQFF.

The chain carries TRBV18 and TRBJ2-1; tentative D call: TRBD1 (7 bases). Germline CDR1 KGHSH, CDR2 LQKENI. V was shortened by 6 bases and J by 3 bases, with 18 bases between the two germline ends. The CDR3 has 16 residues. CDR3 coding DNA: TGTGCCAGCTCGTCGACAGGGTTCGGGGGCTACAATGAGCAGTTCTTC. Residues: CASSSTGFGGYNEQFF.

This chain's CDR3 is CASSLGSGGYNEQFF. The CDR3 bases are TGTGCCAGCAGCTTAGGCTCGGGGGGATACAATGAGCAGTTCTTC. The gene calls are TRBV7-6 and TRBJ2-1; 7 bases are a match to TRBD2. Germline CDR1 and CDR2: SGHVS and FNYEAQ. J lost 4 bases, V lost 1 base, and 4 bases had no gene match. This CDR3 comprises 15 residues.

With respect to this clone: This sample includes further DNA sequences coding for the same CDR3. The V and J genes are TRBV9 and TRBJ2-5; 8 bases agree with TRBD2. The CDR3 spans 14 residues. V lost 0 bases and J lost 5; bases outside the gene matches: 3. CDR1 is SGDLS and CDR2 is YYNGEE in the germline V gene. The CDR3 is CASSVAGGPETQYF. The CDR3 DNA is TGTGCCAGCAGCGTAGCGGGAGGGCCTGAGACCCAGTACTTC.

As DNA, the CDR3 is TGTGCCAGCAGCTCAGGGGGGACTCTTGGCACCGGGGAGCTGTTTTTT. This encodes CASSSGGTLGTGELFF. This chain joins TRBV7-3 and TRBJ2-2; the D gene is possibly TRBD1 (7 bases). Germline V gene sequence: CDR1 SGHTA, CDR2 FQGTGA. The CDR3 has 16 residues. Trimming pared 4 bases from V and 4 bases from J, leaving 16 bases between.

The CDR3 loop is CASSTGGRQGDYEQYF. The CDR3 DNA follows: TGTGCCAGCTCTACTGGCGGGAGACAGGGCGACTACGAGCAGTACTTC. The chain is built from TRBV18 and TRBJ2-7; D assignment may be TRBD1 or TRBD2 (7 bases each). Germline values: CDR1 KGHSH, CDR2 LQKENI. V was clipped by 6 bases and J by 3 bases, with 21 bases between them. This CDR3 has 16 amino acids.

The chain has TRBV7-3 and TRBJ2-2, with 10 positions matching TRBD2. Germline V lookup: CDR1 SGHTA, CDR2 FQGTGA. V shed 2 bases, J shed 4 bases, and the junction held 4 bases outside the gene matches. The CDR3 sequence is 16 residues long. The CDR3 sequence: CASSLRTSGSTGELFF. DNA of the CDR3: TGTGCCAGCAGCTTACGGACTAGCGGATCCACCGGGGAGCTGTTTTTT.

DNA for the CDR3: TGTGCCAGCTCACCAAGTTCCTCCTACGAGCAGTACTTC. The encoded protein is CASSPSSSYEQYF. The gene calls are TRBV18 and TRBJ2-7; D gene unclear. The germline V and J ends were trimmed by 2 bases and 0 bases, with 5 bases remaining between them. The CDR3 length is 13 residues. Germline V gene data show CDR1 as KGHSH and CDR2 as LQKENI.